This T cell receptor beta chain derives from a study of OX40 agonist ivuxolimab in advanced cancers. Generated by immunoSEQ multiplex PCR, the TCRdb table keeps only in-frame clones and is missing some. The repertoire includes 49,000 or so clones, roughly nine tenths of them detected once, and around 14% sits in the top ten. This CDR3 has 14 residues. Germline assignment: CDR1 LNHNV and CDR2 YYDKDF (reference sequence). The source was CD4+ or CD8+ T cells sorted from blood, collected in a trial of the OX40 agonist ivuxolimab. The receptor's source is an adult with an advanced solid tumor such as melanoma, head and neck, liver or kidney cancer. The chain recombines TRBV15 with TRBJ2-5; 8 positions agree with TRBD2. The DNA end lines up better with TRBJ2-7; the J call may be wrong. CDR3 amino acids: CATSGGRSSYEQYF. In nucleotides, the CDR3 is TGTGCCACCAGCGGCGGGAGGAGCTCCTACGAGCAGTACTTC.